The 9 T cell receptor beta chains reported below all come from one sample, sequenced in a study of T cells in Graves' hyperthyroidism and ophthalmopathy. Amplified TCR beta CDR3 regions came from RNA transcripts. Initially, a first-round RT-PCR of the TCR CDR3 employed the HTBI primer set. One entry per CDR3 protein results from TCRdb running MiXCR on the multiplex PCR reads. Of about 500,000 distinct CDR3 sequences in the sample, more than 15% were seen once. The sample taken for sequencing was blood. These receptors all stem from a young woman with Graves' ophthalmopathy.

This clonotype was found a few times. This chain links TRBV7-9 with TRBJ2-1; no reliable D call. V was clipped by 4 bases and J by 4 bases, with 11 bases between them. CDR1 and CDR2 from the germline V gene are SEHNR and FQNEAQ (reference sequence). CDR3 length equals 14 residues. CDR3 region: CASSYDLSYNEQFF. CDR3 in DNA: TGTGCCAGCAGCTACGACCTATCTTACAATGAGCAGTTCTTC.

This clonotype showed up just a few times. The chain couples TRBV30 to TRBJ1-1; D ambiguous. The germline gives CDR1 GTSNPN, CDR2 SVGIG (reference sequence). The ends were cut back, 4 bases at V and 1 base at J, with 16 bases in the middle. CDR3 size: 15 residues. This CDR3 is CAWNSGVGRNTEAFF. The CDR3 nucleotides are TGTGCCTGGAACTCCGGGGTAGGGAGGAACACTGAAGCTTTCTTT.

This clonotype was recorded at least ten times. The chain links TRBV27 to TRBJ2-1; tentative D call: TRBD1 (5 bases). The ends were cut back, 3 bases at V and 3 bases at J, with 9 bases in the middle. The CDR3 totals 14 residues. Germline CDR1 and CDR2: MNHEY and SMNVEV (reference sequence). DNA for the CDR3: TGTGCCAGCAGTTTCACACAGGACTACAATGAGCAGTTCTTC. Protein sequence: CASSFTQDYNEQFF.

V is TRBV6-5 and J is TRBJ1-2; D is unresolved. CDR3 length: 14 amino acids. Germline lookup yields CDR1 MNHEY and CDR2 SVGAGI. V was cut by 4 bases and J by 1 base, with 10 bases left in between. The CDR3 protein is CASSFNPRNYGYTF. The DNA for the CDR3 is TGTGCCAGCAGTTTTAACCCTCGTAACTATGGCTACACCTTC.

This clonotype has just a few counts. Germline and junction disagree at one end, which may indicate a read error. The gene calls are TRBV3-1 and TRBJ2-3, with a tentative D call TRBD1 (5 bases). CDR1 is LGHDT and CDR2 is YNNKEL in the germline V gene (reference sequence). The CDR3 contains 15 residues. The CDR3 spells CASSPGQGPRDTQYF. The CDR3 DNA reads TGCGCCAGCAGCCCCGGGCAGGGCCCGCGAGATACGCAGTATTTT.

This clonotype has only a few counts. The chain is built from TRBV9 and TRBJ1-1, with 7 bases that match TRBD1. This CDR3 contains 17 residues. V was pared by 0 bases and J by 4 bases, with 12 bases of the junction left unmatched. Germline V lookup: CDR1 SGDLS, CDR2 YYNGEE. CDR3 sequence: CASSVAPDRVVGTEAFF. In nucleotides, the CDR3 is TGTGCCAGCAGCGTAGCCCCCGACAGGGTTGTCGGCACTGAAGCTTTCTTT. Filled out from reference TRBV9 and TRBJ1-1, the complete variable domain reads DSGVTQTPKHLITATGQRVTLRCSPRSGDLSVYWYQQSLDQGLQFLIQYYNGEERAKGNILERFSAQQFPDLHSELNLSSLELGDSALYFCASSVAPDRVVGTEAFFGQGTRLTVV.

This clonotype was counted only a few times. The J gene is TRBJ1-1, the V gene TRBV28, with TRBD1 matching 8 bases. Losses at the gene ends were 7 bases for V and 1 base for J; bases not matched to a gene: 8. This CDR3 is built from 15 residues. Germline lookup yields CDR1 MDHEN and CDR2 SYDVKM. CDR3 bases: TGTGCCAGCACCAATCCGGGACAGGCGAACACTGAAGCTTTCTTT. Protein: CASTNPGQANTEAFF. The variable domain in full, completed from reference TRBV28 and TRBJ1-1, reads DVKVTQSSRYLVKRTGEKVFLECVQDMDHENMFWYRQDPGLGLRLIYFSYDVKMKEKGDIPEGYSVSREKKERFSLILESASTNQTSMYLCASTNPGQANTEAFFGQGTRLTVV.

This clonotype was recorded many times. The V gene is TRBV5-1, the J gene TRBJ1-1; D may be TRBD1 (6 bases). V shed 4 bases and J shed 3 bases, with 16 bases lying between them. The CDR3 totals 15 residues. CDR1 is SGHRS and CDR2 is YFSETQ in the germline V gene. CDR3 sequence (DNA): TGCGCCAGCAGCAGGAGGGGGAATACGGACACTGAAGCTTTCTTT. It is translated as CASSRRGNTDTEAFF.

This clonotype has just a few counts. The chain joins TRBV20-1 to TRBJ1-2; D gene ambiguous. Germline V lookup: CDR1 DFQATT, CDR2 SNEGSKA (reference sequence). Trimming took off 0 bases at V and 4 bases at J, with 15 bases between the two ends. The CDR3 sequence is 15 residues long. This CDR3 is CSARDLRGSAYGYTF. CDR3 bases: TGCAGTGCTAGAGATCTGAGAGGGTCGGCCTATGGCTACACCTTC.